Listed below are T cell receptor beta chains from one sample, sequenced in a study of blood T cell repertoires in COVID-19. Using immunoSEQ multiplex PCR, the repertoire was profiled, and TCRdb retains in-frame clones only, with some absent. The data hold roughly 290,000 clones, with 70% to 90% observed a single time. Sequencing used peripheral blood. The source is a woman aged 45 to 65 who had recovered from COVID-19. Each CDR3 is given with its conserved first and last residue. The D gene is left open where the match is weak. Not all rows give a size; the values are once, few, many and, for expanded clones, a class.

j_gene | abundance | v_gene | d_gene | CDR3aa | CDR3nt
TRBJ2-5 | NA | TRBV5-1 | TRBD2 | CASSLALAGGRGIETQYF | TGCGCCAGCAGCTTGGCGCTAGCGGGGGGTCGCGGTATAGAGACCCAGTACTTC
TRBJ2-2 | NA | TRBV19 | TRBD1 | CATKRGQGDTGELFF | TGTGCCACGAAGCGGGGACAGGGGGACACCGGGGAGCTGTTTTTT
TRBJ2-5 | NA | TRBV24-1 | TRBD1 | CATSNRGETQYF | TGTGCCACCAGTAACAGGGGAGAGACCCAGTACTTC
TRBJ2-7 | NA | TRBV9 | TRBD2 | CASSVETSGYEQYF | TGTGCCAGCAGCGTTGAGACTAGCGGGTACGAGCAGTACTTC
TRBJ2-1 | NA | TRBV24-1 | TRBD1 | CATSETGQGVNEQFF | TGTGCCACCAGTGAAACGGGACAGGGGGTCAATGAGCAGTTCTTC
TRBJ1-1 | NA | TRBV6-1 | TRBD1 | CASSELAGGVTEAFF | TGTGCCAGCAGTGAACTCGCAGGGGGCGTCACTGAAGCTTTCTTT
TRBJ1-2 | NA | TRBV7-2 | NA | CASSLAGQYGYTF | TGTGCCAGCAGCTTAGCGGGGCAGTATGGCTACACCTTC
TRBJ2-7 | NA | TRBV28 | NA | CASSLPSHEQYF | TGTGCCAGCAGTTTACCTAGTCATGAGCAGTACTTC
TRBJ2-3 | NA | TRBV21-1 | NA | CASSKGGGAGQADTQYF | TGTGCCAGCAGCAAAGGGGGGGGAGCAGGGCAAGCAGATACGCAGTATTTT
TRBJ2-3 | NA | TRBV15 | TRBD2 | CATSGGSGSMSDTQYF | TGTGCCACCAGCGGAGGTAGCGGGAGTATGTCAGATACGCAGTATTTT
TRBJ2-6 | NA | TRBV27 | NA | CASSPKSGANVLTF | TGTGCCAGCAGCCCTAAAAGTGGGGCCAACGTCCTGACTTTC
TRBJ2-2 | few | TRBV28 | TRBD2 | CASSLYGGRASVGELFF | TGTGCCAGCAGTTTATACGGCGGGAGGGCGAGTGTCGGGGAGCTGTTTTTT
TRBJ2-5 | NA | TRBV7-8 | TRBD1 | CASSLSWTGVQETQYF | TGTGCCAGCAGCTTATCATGGACAGGGGTACAAGAGACCCAGTACTTC
TRBJ2-1 | once | TRBV3-1/TRBV3-2 | NA | CASSQEDYRTYNEQFF | TGTGCCAGCAGCCAAGAGGACTACCGGACCTACAATGAGCAGTTCTTC
TRBJ2-7 | NA | TRBV6-5 | TRBD1 | CASNTGQGGYEQYF | TGTGCCAGTAACACGGGACAGGGAGGCTACGAGCAGTACTTC
TRBJ1-1 | NA | TRBV2 | NA | CASSEKEGWAEAFF | TGTGCCAGCAGTGAAAAGGAGGGGTGGGCTGAAGCTTTCTTT
TRBJ1-4 | NA | TRBV2 | NA | CASSEEGLPNEKLFF | TGTGCCAGCAGTGAGGAGGGATTGCCTAATGAAAAACTGTTTTTT
TRBJ2-2 | NA | TRBV11-3 | TRBD1 | CASSLGDRRFDTGELFF | TGTGCCAGCAGCTTAGGGGACAGGAGGTTCGACACCGGGGAGCTGTTTTTT
TRBJ2-5 | NA | TRBV18 | TRBD2 | CASSPRTSGGTETQYF | TGTGCCAGCTCACCAAGGACTAGCGGGGGTACGGAGACCCAGTACTTC
TRBJ1-4 | NA | TRBV5-1 | TRBD1 | CASSLGRGQGATNEKLFF | TGCGCCAGCAGCTTGGGGCGGGGACAGGGGGCAACTAATGAAAAACTGTTTTTT
TRBJ2-7 | NA | TRBV19 | NA | CASSRAVSSYEQYF | TGTGCCAGTAGTAGGGCCGTCAGCTCCTACGAGCAGTACTTC
TRBJ1-2 | NA | TRBV28 | TRBD1 | CASSPAGQGLYGYTF | TGTGCCAGCAGTCCCGCTGGACAGGGTCTCTATGGCTACACCTTC
TRBJ2-2 | NA | TRBV7-2 | TRBD1 | CASSADRGDTGELFF | TGTGCCAGCAGCGCAGACAGGGGGGACACCGGGGAGCTGTTTTTT
TRBJ2-1 | few | TRBV7-2 | TRBD2 | CASSLAGLAGQSYNEQFF | TGTGCCAGCAGCTTAGCGGGCCTAGCGGGCCAGTCTTACAATGAGCAGTTCTTC
TRBJ2-3 | NA | TRBV2 | TRBD2 | CARRGTSGVPDTQYF | TGTGCCAGAAGAGGGACTAGCGGGGTCCCAGATACGCAGTATTTT
TRBJ2-4 | NA | TRBV5-6 | TRBD1 | CASSSKGRGLVIQYF | TGTGCCAGCAGCTCAAAAGGCAGGGGGCTGGTCATTCAGTACTTC
TRBJ1-1 | few | TRBV10-1 | TRBD1 | CASSRGQTTEAFF | TGCGCCAGCAGCCGGGGACAGACCACTGAAGCTTTCTTT
TRBJ2-1 | NA | TRBV9 | NA | CASSVDFMAYNEQFF | TGTGCCAGCAGCGTAGACTTTATGGCCTACAATGAGCAGTTCTTC
TRBJ2-2 | NA | TRBV28 | NA | CASSFVTHRPTNTGELFF | TGTGCCAGCAGTTTTGTCACCCACAGACCCACGAACACCGGGGAGCTGTTTTTT
TRBJ1-4 | few | TRBV5-4 | NA | CASSLNSQGSEKLFF | TGTGCCAGCAGCTTGAATTCCCAGGGGAGTGAAAAACTGTTTTTT
TRBJ2-2 | NA | TRBV9 | NA | CASSVAHSTGELFF | TGTGCCAGCAGCGTAGCCCACAGCACCGGGGAGCTGTTTTTT
TRBJ2-1 | once | TRBV18 | TRBD1 | CASSLRQGDEQFF | TGTGCCAGCTCGCTCAGACAGGGAGATGAGCAGTTCTTC
TRBJ1-5 | few | TRBV5-6 | NA | CASSLTGRVNQPQHF | TGTGCCAGCAGCTTGACCGGGAGGGTAAATCAGCCCCAGCATTTT
TRBJ2-3 | NA | TRBV2 | NA | CASSAARTGRGDTQYF | TGTGCCAGCAGTGCGGCTAGGACAGGGAGGGGAGATACGCAGTATTTT
TRBJ2-7 | NA | TRBV2 | NA | CASRSAGEQYF | TGTGCCAGCAGGTCAGCCGGGGAGCAGTACTTC
TRBJ1-2 | NA | TRBV19 | TRBD1 | CASSSDRDSGLGYTF | TGTGCCAGTAGTAGCGACAGGGATTCGGGGCTTGGCTACACCTTC
TRBJ2-3 | NA | TRBV19 | NA | CASSAPTRGEALDTQYF | TGTGCCAGTAGTGCCCCCACCCGCGGGGAGGCCTTAGATACGCAGTATTTT
TRBJ1-4 | NA | TRBV6-5 | TRBD1 | CASSYSKQGVEKLFF | TGTGCCAGCAGTTACTCGAAGCAGGGGGTAGAAAAACTGTTTTTT
TRBJ2-2 | NA | TRBV2 | TRBD2 | CASSETSGLNTGELFF | TGTGCCAGCAGTGAAACTAGCGGGTTGAACACCGGGGAGCTGTTTTTT
TRBJ1-1 | NA | TRBV6-2/TRBV6-3 | TRBD1 | CASSYTDRGGTEAFF | TGTGCCAGCAGTTACACTGACAGGGGAGGAACTGAAGCTTTCTTT
TRBJ2-1 | NA | TRBV5-4 | NA | CASSSLRGAYNEQFF | TGTGCCAGCAGCTCGCTCAGGGGCGCCTACAATGAGCAGTTCTTC
TRBJ2-3 | once | TRBV28 | NA | CASSPSRFPGIDTQYF | TGTGCCAGCAGCCCCTCCAGATTCCCGGGGATAGATACGCAGTATTTT
TRBJ2-6 | NA | TRBV28 | TRBD1 | CASRGTGVYSITGANVLTF | TGTGCCAGCAGGGGGACAGGGGTATACTCAATTACTGGGGCCAACGTCCTGACTTTC
TRBJ2-5 | NA | TRBV7-3 | NA | CASSLEQASETQYF | TGTGCCAGCAGCTTAGAACAGGCCTCAGAGACCCAGTACTTC
TRBJ1-6 | NA | TRBV9 | NA | CASSVGGEGSPLHF | TGTGCCAGCAGCGTAGGAGGGGAGGGTTCACCCCTCCACTTT
TRBJ2-1 | NA | TRBV7-9 | TRBD1 | CASSSTDRPNEQFF | TGTGCCAGCAGCTCGACGGACAGGCCCAATGAGCAGTTCTTC
TRBJ2-1 | NA | TRBV21-1 | NA | CASSKDRAGGRLIEQFF | TGTGCCAGCAGCAAAGATCGAGCGGGGGGGCGCTTGATTGAGCAGTTCTTC
TRBJ1-5 | NA | TRBV6-2/TRBV6-3 | TRBD1 | CASSWDRGAAQPQHF | TGTGCCAGCAGTTGGGACAGGGGGGCGGCTCAGCCCCAGCATTTT
TRBJ2-7 | once | TRBV19 | TRBD1 | CASSRGQGLNEQYF | TGTGCCAGTTCTCGAGGACAGGGTCTAAACGAGCAGTACTTC
TRBJ2-1 | NA | TRBV9 | TRBD2 | CASSVATSGGNEQFF | TGTGCCAGCAGCGTAGCAACTAGCGGGGGTAATGAGCAGTTCTTC
TRBJ2-7 | NA | TRBV29-1 | TRBD2 | CSVDVTAGYGEQYF | TGCAGCGTTGATGTTACAGCGGGATATGGCGAGCAGTACTTC
TRBJ1-4 | NA | TRBV5-1 | NA | CASSLGGNNEKLFF | TGCGCCAGCAGCTTGGGAGGGAATAATGAAAAACTGTTTTTT
TRBJ1-3 | NA | TRBV3-1/TRBV3-2 | TRBD1 | CASSQKGTAGNTIYF | TGTGCCAGCAGCCAAAAGGGGACAGCTGGAAACACCATATATTTT
TRBJ2-1 | NA | TRBV5-1 | TRBD2 | CASSLSGLAGFDEQFF | TGCGCCAGCAGCTTGTCGGGACTAGCGGGATTTGATGAGCAGTTCTTC
TRBJ2-3 | NA | TRBV9 | TRBD2 | CASSADGTRTDTQYF | TGTGCCAGCAGCGCAGACGGGACTAGAACAGATACGCAGTATTTT
TRBJ2-5 | NA | TRBV5-6 | NA | CASILRGIGETQYF | TGTGCCAGCATTCTCCGGGGTATAGGGGAGACCCAGTACTTC
TRBJ2-7 | NA | TRBV7-9 | TRBD1 | CASSFGDRVTYEQYF | TGTGCCAGCAGCTTCGGGGACAGGGTAACCTACGAGCAGTACTTC
TRBJ2-1 | NA | TRBV27 | TRBD2 | CASRTRASGSYNEQFF | TGTGCCAGCAGAACCCGTGCTAGCGGCTCCTACAATGAGCAGTTCTTC
TRBJ1-6 | many | TRBV7-2 | TRBD1 | CASSSLDRRSSNSPLHF | TGTGCCAGCAGCTCGTTGGACAGGAGGTCTTCGAATTCACCCCTCCACTTT
TRBJ1-1 | NA | TRBV18 | NA | CASSREPNTEAFF | TGTGCCAGCTCACGAGAACCTAACACTGAAGCTTTCTTT